The source of this TCR beta chain is a study of T-cell reconstitution after alpha-beta-depleted transplantation in children. Library preparation (for TCRbeta) was performed with unique molecular identifiers. From the PCR reads, TCRdb called clonotypes with MiXCR, one entry per CDR3 protein. Of some 500,000 distinct CDR3 sequences detected, approximately 30% appear once; the ten largest clones hold 2% to 3%. In germline, CDR1 is LGHNA, CDR2 YNFKEQ. The CDR3 is made up of 18 amino acids. V lost 3 bases to trimming and J lost 4 bases, with 21 bases between them. The V call is TRBV4-2, the J call TRBJ1-4; D gene uncertain. Material: PBMCs from the stem cell graft donor, obtained from the stem cell graft. The origin of this receptor is a human donor who donated a stem cell graft to a child with aplastic anemia. CDR3 in DNA: TGTGCCAGCAGCCAGGGAGAGGGATCGGGCTGGGATAATGAAAAACTGTTTTTT. It codes for CASSQGEGSGWDNEKLFF.